The entry below describes one TCR beta chain. Its cognate antigen is unknown. This entry is derived from a study of T cell responses to AZD1222 COVID-19 vaccine. Study conclusions and caveats: Donors were largely white British and mainly female; clonal diversity was possibly underestimated. Baseline seropositives among AZD1222 recipients totaled only five to seven. Reportedly, close to half of spike-specific TCRs are directed against unmutated variant regions.

Libraries were prepared by immunoSEQ multiplex PCR; TCRdb keeps only in-frame clonotypes and omits some of them. The sample carries 50,000 to 55,000 clones, 87% recorded once. The CDR3 spans 16 residues. V was clipped by 4 bases and J by 0 bases, with 15 bases between them. From germline, CDR1 is MDHEN and CDR2 SYDVKM. Samples with a second dose at about 4 or about 12 weeks were pooled together. The sequence came from an adult who received the AZD1222 COVID-19 vaccine. Source: peripheral blood, taken 28 days after the second AZD1222 dose. This sequence joins TRBV28 and TRBJ1-1; D remains ambiguous. CDR3 protein: CASSSNPPGLNTEAFF. The CDR3 DNA sequence: TGTGCCAGCAGTTCCAATCCTCCCGGCCTGAACACTGAAGCTTTCTTT.